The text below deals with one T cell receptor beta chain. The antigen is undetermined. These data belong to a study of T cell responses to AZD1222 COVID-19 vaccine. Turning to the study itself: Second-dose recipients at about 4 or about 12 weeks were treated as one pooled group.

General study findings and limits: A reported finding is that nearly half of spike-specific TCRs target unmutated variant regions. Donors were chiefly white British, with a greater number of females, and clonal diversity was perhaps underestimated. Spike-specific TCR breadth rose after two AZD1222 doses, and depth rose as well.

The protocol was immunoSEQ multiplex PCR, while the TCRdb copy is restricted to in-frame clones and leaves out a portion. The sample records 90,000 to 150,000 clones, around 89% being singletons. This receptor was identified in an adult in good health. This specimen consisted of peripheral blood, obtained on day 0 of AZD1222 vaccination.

CDR3 region: CASSPGTYGYTF. CDR3 coding DNA: TGTGCCAGCAGCCCGGGAACCTATGGCTACACCTTC. V is TRBV5-6 and J is TRBJ1-2, with D unclear. The length of the CDR3 is 12 residues. V lost 4 bases, J lost 4 bases, and 8 bases lay in between. In germline, CDR1 is SGHDT, CDR2 YYEEEE.